This T cell receptor beta chain was recovered during a study of shared clonotypes between healthy human individuals. In its sample, this clone was seen once. TCRdb's copy holds only in-frame clones and misses some; the assay was immunoSEQ multiplex PCR. Of fewer than 1 million clones in the sample, around 96% are singletons; the top ten hold around 0.25%. CD45RO-negative, CCR7-positively selected cells formed the naive CD8 fraction, excluding terminally differentiated effector memory CD45RA+ cells. The sequence was obtained from a man aged 25 to 40 in good health. The sequencing sample was made of naive CD8+ T cells sorted from blood.

As DNA, the CDR3 is TGTGCCAGCAGCTTCAGGGGACTATACCAGGGTGATACGCAGTATTTT. Translated, it gives CASSFRGLYQGDTQYF. This chain connects TRBV11-2 to TRBJ2-3, with a possible D match to TRBD2 (7 bases). CDR3 length: 16 residues. Between the trimmed V and J ends, which lost 3 bases and 6 bases, there was a span of 19 bases. Germline V gene data show CDR1 as SGHAT and CDR2 as FQNNGV.